This note documents a single T cell receptor (beta chain) sequence. Antigen specificity is unknown. These data come from a study of T cell responses to AZD1222 COVID-19 vaccine. Across the whole study: Doses given second, at about 4 or about 12 weeks, were pooled. Study results and caveats: After two AZD1222 doses, spike-specific TCR breadth and depth rose versus day 0. At baseline, just five to seven AZD1222 recipients tested seropositive. The study reported that nearly half of spike-specific TCRs target unmutated variant regions.

Produced via immunoSEQ multiplex PCR; TCRdb's table is partial and in-frame only. The sample carries some 82,000 clones, 85% to 90% recorded once. V was clipped by 4 bases and J by 4 bases, with 13 bases between them. CDR3 length: 14 amino acids. Germline lookup yields CDR1 SNHLY and CDR2 FYNNEI. The sequence was obtained from an adult in good health. The chain couples TRBV2 to TRBJ2-5; weak D call: TRBD1 (6 bases). This specimen consisted of peripheral blood, obtained on day 0 of AZD1222 vaccination. The CDR3 protein is CASSATGWRETQYF. CDR3 in DNA: TGTGCCAGCAGTGCCACAGGGTGGCGAGAGACCCAGTACTTC.